This TCR beta chain was captured in a study of T cells in Graves' hyperthyroidism and ophthalmopathy (dated by TCRdb to the late 2010s). Looking at the study overall: Peripheral blood was collected at initial diagnosis, before any treatment. To identify distinguishing TCR V-J signatures, a discovery cohort of 90 to 100 patients was used, comprising 40 to 45 with Graves' ophthalmopathy and some 57 with stable Graves' hyperthyroidism. In about 6 Graves' hyperthyroidism patients, the study also compared T-cell repertoires from thyroid tissue with T-cell repertoires from blood. For training and testing, the 100 or so patients in the discovery cohort were randomly divided in a 7:3 ratio. After sampling, hyperthyroidism patients received methimazole starting at 30 mg daily, and ophthalmopathy patients received high-dose intravenous methylprednisolone. Prospective prediction of ophthalmopathy was tested in an independent validation cohort consisting of roughly 19 hyperthyroidism patients and 17 patients who later progressed to ophthalmopathy. TCR Vbeta CDR3 sequencing of approximately 140 peripheral blood samples (over 40 ophthalmopathy, 75 hyperthyroidism and approximately 17 progressor patients) is reported in the paper.

There are many counts of this clonotype. Its antigen target is currently unknown. Base qualities are not recorded, but no much larger clone differs from it by a single base. General conclusions and limits of the study: Most expanded thyroid clonotypes (frequency above 0.001) were also found in blood, which suggests that blood repertoires may mirror thyroid immune responses. In validation, the model predicted progression to ophthalmopathy with around 71% sensitivity and 72% to 85% specificity, a median of approximately 6.5 months before onset. A model built on a 13 V-J signature distinguished ophthalmopathy from stable hyperthyroidism, reaching about 88% sensitivity and around 81% specificity in cross-validation and 80%/75% in testing. Sample size was not statistically predetermined, and blinding of investigators to group allocation was not performed.

Amplification of TCR beta CDR3 regions was carried out from RNA transcripts. The TCR CDR3 was subjected to a first round of RT-PCR using the HTBI primer set and the Qiagen OneStep RT-PCR kit. Libraries were constructed in a second round of multiplex PCR, after which size selection and purification were performed. The libraries were sequenced on an Illumina HiSeq2000 using paired-end 100 bp reads. Per the authors' processing: SOAPnuke was used to process the raw data, removing reads that contained adapters or uncalled bases, had a mean Phred below 15, or lacked an exact match to the constant primer or identifier. High-quality paired reads were merged with COPE v1.2.5, and unique nucleotide sequences were defined as clonotypes. Clonotypes were aligned to IMGT TRBV, TRBD and TRBJ reference segments using MiTCR v1.1. The analysis was restricted to V-J combinations with a frequency above 0.0001, which together covered roughly 99% of the repertoires. A TCS score was defined as the ratio between F50 (clonal expansion) and ExV (chaos), using BLOSUM62-based TCRdist between CDR3 peptides within each V-J. Welch's t-statistics and random forest reduced roughly 540 V-J features to 13, which were used in a naive Bayes classifier (R e1071). In TCRdb, the public reads were trimmed at Q25 with fastp and aligned with MiXCR, with productive beta chains retained. A single entry per CDR3 protein holds the most common genes and DNA from its merged rows. These V and J calls are TCRdb output, not the study's own analysis. The sample table shows 300,000 or so distinct CDR3 sequences, and 16% are seen once. The top ten constitute 33% of the sample.

Stable Graves' hyperthyroidism was defined as the absence of progression to ophthalmopathy over 18 months of follow-up. Hyperthyroidism patients were newly diagnosed, had a disease duration of under 2 months, and were aged 18 to 65 years. Patients with uncontrolled infections, other autoimmune diseases, pregnancy or lactation were excluded. Clinical symptoms, serum thyroxine and TRAb, thyroid ultrasound, and orbital computed tomography formed the basis for the diagnoses. PBMCs were isolated from roughly 10 ml of fresh peripheral blood by Ficoll-Paque density gradient centrifugation. Total RNA was extracted with Trizol reagent, and quality was checked on an Agilent 2100 Bioanalyzer. Here V drops 2 bases and J drops 5 bases, and the junction holds 5 bases not matched to any gene. The CDR3 holds 15 amino acids from the cysteine to the phenylalanine. Only CDR3 DNA is held: 45 bases, read in frame from base 1. Reading the germline V gene (reference sequence) gives CDR1 SGHAT and CDR2 FQDESV.

Sequences were obtained from blood. Recombination connected TRBV11-1 to TRBJ2-3, with TRBD2 identical over 9 junction bases. The TCR originated in a man younger than 45 with Graves' hyperthyroidism. CDR3 reads: CASSLIAGVGDTQYF. The DNA sequence is given as TGTGCCAGCAGCTTAATAGCGGGAGTGGGAGATACGCAGTATTTT.